A selection of T cell receptor beta chains follows, all from one sample in a study of OX40 agonist ivuxolimab in advanced cancers. Data came from immunoSEQ multiplex PCR; TCRdb stores just in-frame clones and leaves some out. The table shows nearly 9,000 clones, with approximately 90% occurring only once. The source material was CD4+ or CD8+ T cells sorted from blood, sampled in a trial of the OX40 agonist ivuxolimab. The source of these receptors is an adult with an advanced solid tumor such as melanoma, head and neck, liver or kidney cancer. The CDR3 runs from the conserved cysteine through the conserved F or W. The order of the fields is clone size, V gene, J gene, D gene, CDR3 protein, CDR3 DNA. D genes are given only for firm matches. Size tells how often a clone was seen (once, few, many) or the class of an expanded clone, and some rows leave it out.

clone size: .; V gene: TRBV14; J gene: TRBJ1-4; D gene: .; CDR3 protein: CASSQGGVRPGEKLFF; CDR3 DNA: TGTGCCAGCAGCCAAGGAGGTGTGAGGCCAGGTGAAAAACTGTTTTTT
clone size: .; V gene: TRBV11-2; J gene: TRBJ1-3; D gene: .; CDR3 protein: CASTLSGNTIYF; CDR3 DNA: TGTGCCAGCACTCTCTCTGGAAACACCATATATTTT
clone size: few; V gene: TRBV28; J gene: TRBJ1-5; D gene: TRBD1; CDR3 protein: CASSPFGTGGHSNQPQHF; CDR3 DNA: TGTGCCAGCAGTCCTTTTGGGACAGGGGGCCATAGCAATCAGCCCCAGCATTTT
clone size: .; V gene: TRBV4-3; J gene: TRBJ1-6; D gene: .; CDR3 protein: CASSQDRVPGASSYNSPLHF; CDR3 DNA: TGCGCCAGCAGCCAAGATAGGGTTCCAGGGGCAAGCTCCTATAATTCACCCCTCCACTTT
clone size: once; V gene: TRBV30; J gene: TRBJ1-2; D gene: .; CDR3 protein: CATRRDYGYTF; CDR3 DNA: TGTGCCACCAGGAGGGACTATGGCTACACCTTC
clone size: .; V gene: TRBV6-5; J gene: TRBJ2-1; D gene: .; CDR3 protein: CASSYFEEQFF; CDR3 DNA: TGTGCCAGCAGTTACTTTGAGGAGCAGTTCTTC
clone size: .; V gene: TRBV7-9; J gene: TRBJ1-2; D gene: .; CDR3 protein: CASSLEVPYREGYTF; CDR3 DNA: TGTGCCAGCAGCTTAGAAGTACCCTATCGAGAGGGCTACACCTTC
clone size: .; V gene: TRBV5-1; J gene: TRBJ2-1; D gene: TRBD2; CDR3 protein: CASSLGPPGGEQFF; CDR3 DNA: TGCGCCAGCAGCTTGGGGCCGCCGGGGGGGGAGCAGTTCTTC
clone size: .; V gene: TRBV7-2; J gene: TRBJ2-6; D gene: .; CDR3 protein: CASSLGGVGANVLTF; CDR3 DNA: TGTGCCAGCAGCTTAGGTGGGGTAGGGGCCAACGTCCTGACTTTC
clone size: once; V gene: TRBV4-3; J gene: TRBJ2-3; D gene: TRBD1; CDR3 protein: CASSQAETGNTQYF; CDR3 DNA: TGCGCCAGCAGCCAAGCCGAGACAGGGAATACGCAGTATTTT
clone size: .; V gene: TRBV5-8; J gene: TRBJ1-5; D gene: TRBD1; CDR3 protein: CASSIRTGTFSNQPQHF; CDR3 DNA: TGTGCCAGCAGCATTAGGACAGGGACCTTTAGCAATCAGCCCCAGCATTTT
clone size: .; V gene: TRBV7-8; J gene: TRBJ2-7; D gene: TRBD1; CDR3 protein: CASSGTGRSEQYF; CDR3 DNA: TGTGCCAGCAGCGGGACAGGGAGATCCGAGCAGTACTTC
clone size: .; V gene: TRBV27; J gene: TRBJ2-3; D gene: TRBD2; CDR3 protein: CASSLSSPGLAGDTQYF; CDR3 DNA: TGTGCCAGCAGTTTATCGTCCCCGGGACTAGCGGGAGATACGCAGTATTTT
clone size: few; V gene: TRBV7-2; J gene: TRBJ2-7; D gene: .; CDR3 protein: CASSLEWVSYEQYF; CDR3 DNA: TGTGCCAGCAGCTTAGAATGGGTATCCTACGAGCAGTACTTC
clone size: .; V gene: TRBV2; J gene: TRBJ1-1; D gene: .; CDR3 protein: CASITNTEAFF; CDR3 DNA: TGTGCCAGCATAACGAACACTGAAGCTTTCTTT
clone size: .; V gene: TRBV7-9; J gene: TRBJ1-1; D gene: .; CDR3 protein: CASSLIQGQNTEAFF; CDR3 DNA: TGTGCCAGCAGCCTGATACAGGGTCAGAACACTGAAGCTTTCTTT